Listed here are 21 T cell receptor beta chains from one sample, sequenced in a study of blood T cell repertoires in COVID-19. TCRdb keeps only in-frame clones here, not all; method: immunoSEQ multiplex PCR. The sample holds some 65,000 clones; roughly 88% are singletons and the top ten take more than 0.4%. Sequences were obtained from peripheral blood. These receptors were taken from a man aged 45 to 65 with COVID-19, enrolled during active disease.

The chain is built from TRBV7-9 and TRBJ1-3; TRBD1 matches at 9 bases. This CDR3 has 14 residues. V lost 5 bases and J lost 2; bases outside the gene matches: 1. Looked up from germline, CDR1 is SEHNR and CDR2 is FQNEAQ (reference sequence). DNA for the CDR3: TGTGCCAGCAGCCGACAGGGGGCTGGAAACACCATATATTTT. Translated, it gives CASSRQGAGNTIYF.

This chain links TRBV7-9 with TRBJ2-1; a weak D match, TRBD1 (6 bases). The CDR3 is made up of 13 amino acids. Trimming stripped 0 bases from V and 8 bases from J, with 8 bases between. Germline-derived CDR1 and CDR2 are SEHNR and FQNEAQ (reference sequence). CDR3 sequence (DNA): TGTGCCAGCAGCTTAGCCCAGGGGCATGAGCAGTTCTTC. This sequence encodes CASSLAQGHEQFF.

In DNA, the CDR3 is TGCGCCAGCAGCTTGGTGTCAGGGGTACCTGAAGCTTTCTTT. Translating gives CASSLVSGVPEAFF. The rearrangement links TRBV5-1 to TRBJ1-1; D may be TRBD1 (6 bases). Germline V lookup: CDR1 SGHRS, CDR2 YFSETQ. The length of the CDR3 is 14 residues. Between the trimmed V and J ends, which lost 0 bases and 6 bases, there was a span of 12 bases.

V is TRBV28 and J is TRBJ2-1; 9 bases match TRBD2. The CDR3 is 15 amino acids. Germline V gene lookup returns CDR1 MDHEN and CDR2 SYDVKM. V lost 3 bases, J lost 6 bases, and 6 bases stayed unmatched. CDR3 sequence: CASSFLSGSSNEQFF. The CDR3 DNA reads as TGTGCCAGCAGTTTTCTTAGCGGGAGTAGCAATGAGCAGTTCTTC.

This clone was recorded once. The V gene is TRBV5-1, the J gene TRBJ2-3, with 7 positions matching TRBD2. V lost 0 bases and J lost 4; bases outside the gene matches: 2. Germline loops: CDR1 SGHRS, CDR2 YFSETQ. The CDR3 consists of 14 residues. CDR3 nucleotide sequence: TGCGCCAGCAGCTTGGGACTAGCAGCAGATACGCAGTATTTT. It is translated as CASSLGLAADTQYF.

The CDR3 spells CASSTGQGVWSEQYF. CDR3 bases: TGTGCCAGCAGCACGGGACAGGGAGTATGGAGCGAGCAGTACTTC. The chain carries TRBV7-9 and TRBJ2-7; 9 nucleotides agree with TRBD1. Germline trimming cut 5 bases from V and 6 bases from J; bases unmatched to any gene: 11. The CDR3 is made up of 15 amino acids. Germline V gene data show CDR1 as SEHNR and CDR2 as FQNEAQ (reference sequence).

CDR3 sequence reads: CASRAGTSLSTDTQYF. The CDR3 DNA reads as TGTGCCAGCAGGGCTGGGACTAGCCTTAGCACAGATACGCAGTATTTT. This chain links TRBV4-2 with TRBJ2-3, with 9 bases identical to TRBD2. V was pared by 6 bases and J by 0 bases, with 7 bases of the junction left unmatched. Germline-derived CDR1 and CDR2 are LGHNA and YNFKEQ. The CDR3 is 16 amino acids.

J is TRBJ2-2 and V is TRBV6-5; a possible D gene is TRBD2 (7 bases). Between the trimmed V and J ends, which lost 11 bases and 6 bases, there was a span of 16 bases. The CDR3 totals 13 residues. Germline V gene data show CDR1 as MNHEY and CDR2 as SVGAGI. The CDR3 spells CAGEGVVPGELFF. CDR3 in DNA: TGTGCCGGGGAGGGGGTGGTTCCCGGGGAGCTGTTTTTT.

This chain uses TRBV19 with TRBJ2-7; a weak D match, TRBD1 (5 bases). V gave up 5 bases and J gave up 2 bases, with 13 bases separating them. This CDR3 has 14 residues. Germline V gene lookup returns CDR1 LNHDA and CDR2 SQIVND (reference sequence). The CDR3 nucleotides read TGTGCCAGTAGTCGAACAGGCGATACCTACGAGCAGTACTTC. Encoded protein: CASSRTGDTYEQYF.

CDR3 in DNA: TGCGCCAGCAGCAGAAACCGGGACTCCGGCGATGGCTACACCTTC. Residues: CASSRNRDSGDGYTF. The chain joins TRBV5-1 to TRBJ1-2; a weak D match, TRBD1 (5 bases). The germline V gene has CDR1 SGHRS and CDR2 YFSETQ. Trimming removed 4 bases at V and 6 bases at J, with 19 bases between. The CDR3 has 15 residues.

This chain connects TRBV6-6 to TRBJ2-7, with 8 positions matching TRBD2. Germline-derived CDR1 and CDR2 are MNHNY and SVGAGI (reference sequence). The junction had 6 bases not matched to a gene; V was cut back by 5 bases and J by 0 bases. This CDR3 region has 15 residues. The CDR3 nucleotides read TGTGCCAGCAGTGCCACTAGCGGAAGCTCCTACGAGCAGTACTTC. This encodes CASSATSGSSYEQYF.

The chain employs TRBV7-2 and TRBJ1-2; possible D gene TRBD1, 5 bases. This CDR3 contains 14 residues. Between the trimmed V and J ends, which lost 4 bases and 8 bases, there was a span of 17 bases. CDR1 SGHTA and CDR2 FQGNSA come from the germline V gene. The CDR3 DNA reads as TGTGCCAGCAGCTGGCCCCGGGGGGAGAGCGGCTACACCTTC. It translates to CASSWPRGESGYTF.

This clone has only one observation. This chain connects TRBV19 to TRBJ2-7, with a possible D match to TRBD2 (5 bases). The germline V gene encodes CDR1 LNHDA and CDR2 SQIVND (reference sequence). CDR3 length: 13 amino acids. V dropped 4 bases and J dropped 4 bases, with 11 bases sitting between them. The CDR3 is CASSNGNRYEQYF. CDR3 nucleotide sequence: TGTGCCAGTAGTAACGGGAATCGTTACGAGCAGTACTTC.

CDR3 residues: CASHGGGSNTGELFF. As DNA, the CDR3 is TGTGCCAGCCACGGGGGGGGCTCTAACACCGGGGAGCTGTTTTTT. V usage is TRBV3-1 (or the pseudogene TRBV3-2) and J usage is TRBJ2-2; 8 bases line up with TRBD2. Germline CDR1 reads LGHDT; CDR2 reads YNNKEL (reference sequence). CDR3 length equals 15 residues. V trimming: 8 bases; J trimming: 2 bases; junction bases outside the gene matches: 7.

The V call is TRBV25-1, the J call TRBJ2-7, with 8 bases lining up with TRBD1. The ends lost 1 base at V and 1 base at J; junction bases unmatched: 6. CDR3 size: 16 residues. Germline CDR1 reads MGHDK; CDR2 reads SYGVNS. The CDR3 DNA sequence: TGTGCCAGCAGTGAATTTCGGACAGGGCGATCCTACGAGCAGTACTTC. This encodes CASSEFRTGRSYEQYF.

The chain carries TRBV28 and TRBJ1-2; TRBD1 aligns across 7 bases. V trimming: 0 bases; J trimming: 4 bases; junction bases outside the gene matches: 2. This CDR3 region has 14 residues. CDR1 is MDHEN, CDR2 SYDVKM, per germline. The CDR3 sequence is CASSLWYRGYGYTF. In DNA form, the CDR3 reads TGTGCCAGCAGTTTATGGTACAGGGGCTATGGCTACACCTTC.

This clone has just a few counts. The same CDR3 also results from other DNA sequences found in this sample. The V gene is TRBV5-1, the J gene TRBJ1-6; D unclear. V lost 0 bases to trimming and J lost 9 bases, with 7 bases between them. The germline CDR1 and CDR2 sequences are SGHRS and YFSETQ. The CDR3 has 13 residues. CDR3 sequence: CASSLAGISPLHF. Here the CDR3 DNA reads TGCGCCAGCAGCTTGGCGGGAATTTCACCCCTCCACTTT.

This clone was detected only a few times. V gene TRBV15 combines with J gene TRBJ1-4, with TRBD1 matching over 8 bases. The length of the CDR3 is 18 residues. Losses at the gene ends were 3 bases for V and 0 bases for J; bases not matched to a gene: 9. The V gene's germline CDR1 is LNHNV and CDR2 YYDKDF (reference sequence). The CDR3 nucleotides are TGTGCCACCAGCAGGGAAAAGACAGGGGCGACAACTAATGAAAAACTGTTTTTT. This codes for CATSREKTGATTNEKLFF.

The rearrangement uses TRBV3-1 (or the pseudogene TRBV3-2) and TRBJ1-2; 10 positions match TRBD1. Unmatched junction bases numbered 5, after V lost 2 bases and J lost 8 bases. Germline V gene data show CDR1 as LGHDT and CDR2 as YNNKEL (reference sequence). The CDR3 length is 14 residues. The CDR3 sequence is CASSQRQGAYGYTF. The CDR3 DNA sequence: TGTGCCAGCAGCCAAAGACAGGGGGCGTACGGCTACACCTTC.

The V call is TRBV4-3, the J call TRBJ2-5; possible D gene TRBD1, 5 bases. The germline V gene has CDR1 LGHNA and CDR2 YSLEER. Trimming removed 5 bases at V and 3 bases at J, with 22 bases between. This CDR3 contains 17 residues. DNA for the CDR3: TGCGCCAGCAGCAAAAACTCGGCAACAGGTGGCGAAGAGACCCAGTACTTC. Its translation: CASSKNSATGGEETQYF.

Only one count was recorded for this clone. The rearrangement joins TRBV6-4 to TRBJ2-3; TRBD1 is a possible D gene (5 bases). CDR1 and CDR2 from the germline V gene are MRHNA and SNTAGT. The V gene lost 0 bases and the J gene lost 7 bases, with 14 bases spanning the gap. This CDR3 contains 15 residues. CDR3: CASSDSGLGRHTQYF. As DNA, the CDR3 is TGTGCCAGCAGTGACTCGGGGCTCGGGCGCCATACGCAGTATTTT.